The 27 T cell receptor beta chains listed next were all sequenced from one sample in a study of cytomegalovirus exposure and HLA in healthy donors. 60 Vbeta and 13 Jbeta primers were used in PCR. The table came from immunoSEQ multiplex PCR; TCRdb's copy has only in-frame clones and leaves some out. The profile covers about 140,000 clones, with about three quarters appearing a single time and under 1.5% taken by the ten largest. Sequencing input: PBMCs. The origin of the receptors is a male donor in good health and CMV-seropositive.

This rearrangement joins TRBV10-3 to TRBJ2-5; 11 positions agree with TRBD2. J gave up 2 bases and V 6 bases, and 5 bases lay outside the gene matches. This CDR3 region has 15 residues. CDR1 and CDR2 (germline): ENHRY, SYGVKD. In DNA, the CDR3 is TGTGCCATCAGGGGAACTAGCGGGGGACAAGAGACCCAGTACTTC. This codes for CAIRGTSGGQETQYF.

This rearrangement joins TRBV28 to TRBJ2-1; 8 bases agree with TRBD2. CDR1 is MDHEN and CDR2 is SYDVKM in the germline V gene. This CDR3 region has 15 residues. The V and J ends lost 3 bases and 5 bases, in that order; junction bases with no gene match: 6. The CDR3 sequence: CASSLSLAEHNEQFF. CDR3 sequence (DNA): TGTGCCAGCAGTTTGTCACTAGCGGAGCACAATGAGCAGTTCTTC.

The chain recombines TRBV30 with TRBJ2-7, with no clear D. Germline V gene lookup returns CDR1 GTSNPN and CDR2 SVGIG (reference sequence). CDR3 length: 15 amino acids. V lost 5 bases to trimming and J lost 1 base, with 18 bases between them. The CDR3 DNA is TGTGCCTGGGCAAGTTCGGTGGGCAGATCCTACGAGCAGTACTTC. It encodes CAWASSVGRSYEQYF.

The CDR3 sequence: CASSTVPGTANTGELFF. The CDR3 DNA reads TGTGCCAGCAGCACCGTCCCCGGGACAGCCAACACCGGGGAGCTGTTTTTT. The chain recombines TRBV7-9 with TRBJ2-2, with 7 nucleotides matching TRBD1. V dropped 5 bases and J dropped 2; count of bases not matched to a gene: 11. This CDR3 is 17 amino acids long. In germline, CDR1 is SEHNR, CDR2 FQNEAQ (reference sequence).

This chain joins TRBV5-1 and TRBJ1-4; maybe TRBD1 (5 bases). V was pared by 3 bases and J by 7 bases, with 16 bases between. In germline, CDR1 is SGHRS, CDR2 YFSETQ. CDR3 length: 15 amino acids. The CDR3 reads CASSYGEGSGEKLFF. The CDR3 bases are TGCGCCAGCAGCTACGGGGAGGGGTCTGGTGAAAAACTGTTTTTT.

The rearrangement joins TRBV27 to TRBJ2-3; 10 bases match TRBD2. This CDR3 region has 16 residues. The germline CDR1 and CDR2 sequences are MNHEY and SMNVEV (reference sequence). With V trimmed by 1 base and J by 5 bases, 6 bases remained unmatched. CDR3 region: CASSLLLAGGVDTQYF. CDR3 sequence (DNA): TGTGCCAGCAGTTTATTGTTAGCGGGGGGCGTAGATACGCAGTATTTT.

The rearrangement joins TRBV6-6 to TRBJ1-1; D uncertain. Germline V gene lookup returns CDR1 MNHNY and CDR2 SVGAGI (reference sequence). V was cut by 7 bases and J by 1 base, with 7 bases left in between. The CDR3 runs to 12 residues. This CDR3 is CASMGGNTEAFF. CDR3 DNA: TGTGCCAGCATGGGAGGGAACACTGAAGCTTTCTTT.

The rearrangement uses TRBV6-1 and TRBJ1-1; D is perhaps TRBD1 (6 bases). Germline V CDR1 and CDR2: MNHNS, SASEGT. There are 14 residues in the CDR3. The V end was cut by 2 bases, the J end by 5 bases, with 12 bases between. Written as DNA, the CDR3 is TGTGCCAGCAGTGAACGCGTGAGGGGGACTGAAGCTTTCTTT. Translating it yields CASSERVRGTEAFF.

The rearrangement uses TRBV4-2 and TRBJ2-5; 16 nucleotides agree with TRBD2. CDR3 length equals 18 residues. The ends lost 0 bases at V and 5 bases at J; junction bases unmatched: 6. Germline lookup yields CDR1 LGHNA and CDR2 YNFKEQ. CDR3 residues: CASSQEGTSGRALETQYF. The DNA for the CDR3 is TGTGCCAGCAGCCAAGAAGGGACTAGCGGGAGGGCCCTCGAGACCCAGTACTTC.

V and J are TRBV2 and TRBJ2-1, with a possible D match to TRBD2 (6 bases). The length of the CDR3 is 14 residues. CDR1 is SNHLY, CDR2 FYNNEI, per germline. With 3 bases removed from V and 9 bases from J, the gap between germline ends came to 15 bases. The DNA of the CDR3 is TGTGCCAGCAGTGAGAGGGGAGGTGGAAGTGAGCAGTTCTTC. It specifies CASSERGGGSEQFF.

V is TRBV7-8 and J is TRBJ1-5; 12 nucleotides line up with TRBD1. The germline gives CDR1 SGHVS, CDR2 FQNEAQ. The V segment lost 5 bases and the J segment 0 bases; nucleotides outside the gene matches: 8. This CDR3 is built from 18 residues. In DNA, the CDR3 is TGTGCCAGCAGCCCCGAGGGACAGGGGGCTTATAGCAATCAGCCCCAGCATTTT. Residues: CASSPEGQGAYSNQPQHF.

The CDR3, as DNA: TGTGCCAGCAGTCTACCTTCAGGTTCACCCCTCCACTTT. Translated: CASSLPSGSPLHF. This rearrangement joins TRBV6-5 to TRBJ1-6; D is ambiguous. The CDR3 sequence is 13 residues long. V lost 5 bases to trimming and J lost 9 bases, with 11 bases between them. Per the germline V gene, CDR1 is MNHEY and CDR2 is SVGAGI.

The chain has TRBV13 and TRBJ2-2; the match to TRBD2 covers 7 bases. Germline lookup yields CDR1 PRHDT and CDR2 FYEKMQ (reference sequence). The CDR3 contains 16 residues. The trim removed 3 bases at V and 1 base at J, leaving 5 bases unmatched. Written as DNA, the CDR3 is TGTGCCAGCAGCTTGAGGGGACTACTGAACACCGGGGAGCTGTTTTTT. It specifies CASSLRGLLNTGELFF.

In its sample, this clone was seen a few times. The DNA for the CDR3 is TGTGCCAGCAGCGCCGGGACAGGGACCTACGAGCAGTACTTC. Translating it yields CASSAGTGTYEQYF. The V and J genes are TRBV9 and TRBJ2-7; 9 bases line up with TRBD1. CDR3 length: 14 amino acids. CDR1 SGDLS and CDR2 YYNGEE come from the germline V gene. V lost 3 bases to trimming and J lost 2 bases; unmatched junction nucleotides: 3.

The chain combines TRBV5-1 with TRBJ1-2; D is unresolved. Trimming cost V 0 bases and J 7 bases, with 10 bases left between them. The CDR3 consists of 13 residues. Looked up from germline, CDR1 is SGHRS and CDR2 is YFSETQ. The CDR3 region has the DNA TGCGCCAGCAGCTTGGCGGGGAGAAGTGGCTACACCTTC. Its protein is CASSLAGRSGYTF. Full variable domain (missing parts from reference TRBV5-1 and TRBJ1-2): KAGVTQTPRYLIKTRGQQVTLSCSPISGHRSVSWYQQTPGQGLQFLFEYFSETQRNKGNFPGRFSGRQFSNSRSEMNVSTLELGDSALYLCASSLAGRSGYTFGSGTRLTVV.

The genes are TRBV19 and TRBJ2-3; TRBD2 agrees at 16 bases. The CDR3 spans 16 residues. V gave up 6 bases and J gave up 4 bases; unmatched junction bases: 4. Germline V CDR1 and CDR2: LNHDA, SQIVND (reference sequence). This CDR3 reads CASRGLAGGQADTQYF. As DNA, the CDR3 is TGTGCCAGTAGGGGACTAGCGGGGGGGCAGGCAGATACGCAGTATTTT.

To note about this clone: Other DNA sequences in the sample encode the same CDR3. This rearrangement joins TRBV19 to TRBJ2-3; possible D gene TRBD2, 5 bases. V dropped 1 base and J dropped 5 bases, with 7 bases sitting between them. CDR1 LNHDA and CDR2 SQIVND come from the germline V gene (reference sequence). This CDR3 comprises 13 residues. The CDR3 nucleotides read TGTGCCAGTAGTATAGGACGGGGAGATACGCAGTATTTT. It translates to CASSIGRGDTQYF.

This chain links TRBV11-2 with TRBJ2-3; a weak D match, TRBD2 (5 bases). CDR3 length: 14 residues. Trimming took 4 bases from V and 2 from J, leaving 10 bases between them. In germline, CDR1 is SGHAT, CDR2 FQNNGV. The CDR3 spells CASSYGMYTDTQYF. CDR3 nucleotide sequence: TGTGCCAGCAGCTACGGGATGTACACAGATACGCAGTATTTT.

The rearrangement links TRBV28 to TRBJ2-7, with a weak D call TRBD2 (5 bases). The CDR3 covers 14 residues. V lost 2 bases and J 3 bases, leaving 11 bases between the germline ends. Germline assignment: CDR1 MDHEN and CDR2 SYDVKM. CDR3 nucleotides: TGTGCCAGCAGTTTAACCATGGCGGGCTACGAGCAGTACTTC. It specifies CASSLTMAGYEQYF. Full variable domain (rest looked up from reference TRBV28 and TRBJ2-7): DVKVTQSSRYLVKRTGEKVFLECVQDMDHENMFWYRQDPGLGLRLIYFSYDVKMKEKGDIPEGYSVSREKKERFSLILESASTNQTSMYLCASSLTMAGYEQYFGPGTRLTVT.

In its sample, this clone was seen a few times. The chain is built from TRBV28 and TRBJ1-3, with D maybe TRBD1 (6 bases). Trimming left V 7 bases short and J 0 bases short, with 19 bases between. Looked up from germline, CDR1 is MDHEN and CDR2 is SYDVKM. The CDR3 contains 17 residues. The CDR3: CASTTGGAHSSGNTIYF. Written as DNA, the CDR3 is TGTGCCAGCACCACTGGGGGCGCGCATAGCTCTGGAAACACCATATATTTT.

The gene calls are TRBV5-5 and TRBJ2-4; D is uncertain. The germline V gene has CDR1 SGHKS and CDR2 YYEKEE (reference sequence). V was trimmed by 0 bases and J by 7 bases, leaving 14 bases between them. The CDR3 loop spans 15 amino acids. The CDR3 bases are TGTGCCAGCAGCTTGGAACAGCAGGCGTGGAACATTCAGTACTTC. It encodes CASSLEQQAWNIQYF.

V and J are TRBV7-8 and TRBJ2-1; possibly TRBD2 for D (7 bases). This CDR3 comprises 14 residues. Germline CDR1 and CDR2: SGHVS and FQNEAQ. V lost 5 bases and J lost 6, with 14 bases in between. The CDR3 loop is CASSRAGAINEQFF. CDR3 coding DNA: TGTGCCAGCAGCCGGGCGGGGGCCATCAATGAGCAGTTCTTC.

This clone came up once. V and J are TRBV6-1 and TRBJ2-7; 10 bases align to TRBD1. This CDR3 spans 15 amino acids. Germline CDR1 reads MNHNS; CDR2 reads SASEGT. The ends lost 6 bases at V and 1 base at J; junction bases unmatched: 6. The CDR3 DNA sequence: TGTGCCAGCAGCGTTGGACAGGGGGTTTCCTACGAGCAGTACTTC. Translated, it gives CASSVGQGVSYEQYF.

The rearrangement links TRBV4-2 to TRBJ1-5; weak D call: TRBD1 (5 bases). Germline CDR1 reads LGHNA; CDR2 reads YNFKEQ. Trimming took 1 base from V and 2 from J, leaving 12 bases between them. The CDR3 covers 16 residues. The CDR3 reads CASSQVGRGGNQPQHF. CDR3 coding DNA: TGTGCCAGCAGCCAAGTGGGAAGGGGTGGCAATCAGCCCCAGCATTTT.

This clone was observed a single time. V is TRBV28 and J is TRBJ1-2; a weak D match, TRBD1 (5 bases). Trimming pared 2 bases from V and 2 bases from J, leaving 9 bases between. CDR1 and CDR2 from the germline V gene are MDHEN and SYDVKM. CDR3 length: 14 amino acids. In DNA form, the CDR3 reads TGTGCCAGCAGTTTAAGACAGCTGAACTATGGCTACACCTTC. Amino acid sequence: CASSLRQLNYGYTF.

The rearrangement joins TRBV6-5 to TRBJ1-5; D call uncertain. Germline V CDR1 and CDR2: MNHEY, SVGAGI. The CDR3 runs to 14 residues. Trimming stripped 6 bases from V and 7 bases from J, with 16 bases between. CDR3 sequence reads: CASRNARGDQPQHF. In DNA, the CDR3 is TGTGCCAGCAGAAACGCCCGGGGTGACCAGCCCCAGCATTTT.

The J gene is TRBJ2-5, the V gene TRBV5-1, with 8 bases fitting TRBD2. The CDR3 runs 15 residues. The germline CDR1 and CDR2 sequences are SGHRS and YFSETQ. V shed 1 base, J shed 4 bases, and the junction held 6 bases outside the gene matches. DNA of the CDR3: TGCGCCAGCAGCTTGATCGGGGGGGCCGGAGAGACCCAGTACTTC. Its translation: CASSLIGGAGETQYF.